Detailed here is one TCR beta chain. The antigen is unknown. The sample belongs to a study of beta chain features in type 1 diabetes. Study as a whole: When patients were set against healthy donors, age, gender and cell yields were similar. Study results and limitations: For Type 1 diabetes patients, all four CD4+ subsets carried TCRB CDR3s that were moderately but significantly shorter. Patients with type 1 diabetes showed fewer VDJ junction insertions and more deletions.

Populations obtained by sorting all exceeded 98% purity. All of the isolated RNA was reverse transcribed, so expressed TCRB transcripts were sequenced. Profiling relied on immunoSEQ multiplex PCR, and the TCRdb table lists in-frame clones only, not all of them. Among approximately 250,000 clones, roughly 25% were seen once, and the ten largest hold around 0.013%. This clonotype was sampled from a young woman with type 1 diabetes. Sequenced sample: naive CD4+ T cells from blood.

CDR3 amino acids: CASSSAGSYNEQFF. The CDR3, as DNA: TGTGCCAGCAGCTCAGCAGGGTCCTACAATGAGCAGTTCTTC. This chain connects TRBV11-2 to TRBJ2-1; TRBD1 might be the D (5 bases). Germline CDR1 is SGHAT and CDR2 is FQNNGV. CDR3 size: 14 residues. The germline V and J ends were trimmed by 4 bases and 1 base, with 8 bases remaining between them.